This entry features one T cell receptor beta chain sequence. With 5 bases removed from V and 9 bases from J, the gap between germline ends came to 14 bases. Per germline, CDR1 SGHTA and CDR2 FQGNSA. There are 12 residues in the CDR3. Clones were sequenced by immunoSEQ multiplex PCR, and TCRdb holds only the in-frame ones, with some missing. The sample holds under 150,000 clones, approximately 94% seen once. This sample is drawn from a study of OX40 agonist ivuxolimab in advanced cancers. The V gene is TRBV7-2, the J gene TRBJ2-7; D not resolved. This material consisted of CD4+ or CD8+ T cells sorted from blood, taken in a trial of the OX40 agonist ivuxolimab. The TCR originated in an adult with an advanced solid tumor such as melanoma, head and neck, liver or kidney cancer. This CDR3 reads CASSPDGLRQYF. CDR3 nucleotides: TGTGCCAGCAGCCCAGACGGGCTTAGGCAGTACTTC.